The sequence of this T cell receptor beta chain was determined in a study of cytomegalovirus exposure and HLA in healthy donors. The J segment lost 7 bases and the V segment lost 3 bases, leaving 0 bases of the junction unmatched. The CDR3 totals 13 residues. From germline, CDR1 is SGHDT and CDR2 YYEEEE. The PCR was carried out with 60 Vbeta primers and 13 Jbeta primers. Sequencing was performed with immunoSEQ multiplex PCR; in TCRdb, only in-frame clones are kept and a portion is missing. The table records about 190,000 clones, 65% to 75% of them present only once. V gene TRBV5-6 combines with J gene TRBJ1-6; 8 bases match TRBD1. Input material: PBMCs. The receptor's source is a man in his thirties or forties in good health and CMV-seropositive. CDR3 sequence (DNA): TGTGCCAGCAGCTGGACAGGGAATTCACCCCTCCACTTT. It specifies CASSWTGNSPLHF.